This entry lists 15 T cell receptor beta chains sequenced from one sample in a study of CD8 T cells in Susac syndrome. RNA, at about 0.45 to 1 ug, was reverse transcribed with random hexamers. TCRdb processed the immunoSEQ multiplex PCR reads anew with MiXCR; each CDR3 protein has one entry. The data contain under 550,000 distinct CDR3 sequences, approximately 85% of them singletons. The sample was CD8+ T cells from PBMCs. The receptors stem from a human donor with multiple sclerosis.

The chain couples TRBV13 to TRBJ2-5, with 13 nucleotides matching TRBD2. CDR1 is PRHDT, CDR2 FYEKMQ, per germline (reference sequence). J was trimmed by 5 bases and V by 4 bases; bases with no gene match: 19. The length of the CDR3 is 20 residues. CDR3 sequence reads: CASSSTPGGGLAGASETQYF. CDR3 bases: TGTGCCAGCAGCTCCACGCCGGGGGGAGGACTAGCGGGGGCCTCGGAGACCCAGTACTTC.

The chain joins TRBV29-1 to TRBJ1-1; D is perhaps TRBD1 (5 bases). Trimming took 5 bases from V and 1 from J, leaving 14 bases between them. Germline V lookup: CDR1 SQVTM, CDR2 ANQGSEA. The CDR3 is made up of 14 amino acids. This CDR3 reads CSVHRGHQNTEAFF. The CDR3 DNA reads as TGCAGCGTTCACCGTGGACACCAGAACACTGAAGCTTTCTTT.

V and J are TRBV27 and TRBJ1-2, with D possibly TRBD1 on 5 matching bases. Trimming removed 5 bases from V and 2 bases from J, with 12 bases in between. CDR3 length: 14 amino acids. The germline gives CDR1 MNHEY, CDR2 SMNVEV (reference sequence). The CDR3 loop reads CASSLGRGNYGYTF. In DNA form, the CDR3 reads TGTGCCAGCAGTCTTGGACGGGGGAACTATGGCTACACCTTC.

This clonotype was observed a single time. The V gene is TRBV27, the J gene TRBJ2-7; TRBD2 agrees at 10 bases. This CDR3 has 15 amino acids. Germline V lookup: CDR1 MNHEY, CDR2 SMNVEV (reference sequence). V lost 3 bases to trimming and J lost 3 bases; unmatched junction nucleotides: 5. In nucleotides, the CDR3 is TGTGCCAGCAGTTTCGCAGCGGGAGGGGTCTACGAGCAGTACTTC. Protein: CASSFAAGGVYEQYF.

This chain uses TRBV4-1 with TRBJ2-5; no clear D gene. V dropped 0 bases and J dropped 1 base, with 9 bases sitting between them. Germline CDR1 and CDR2: MGHRA and YSYEKL. CDR3 length: 15 amino acids. CDR3 protein: CASSQEGRTQETQYF. CDR3 DNA: TGCGCCAGCAGCCAAGAGGGCAGAACCCAAGAGACCCAGTACTTC.

This chain joins TRBV5-4 and TRBJ2-1; D is undetermined. The CDR3 is 14 residues long. In germline, CDR1 is SGHNT, CDR2 YYREEE (reference sequence). Trimming removed 3 bases from V and 7 bases from J, with 14 bases in between. DNA of the CDR3: TGTGCCAGCAGCTCAGAGAACACCGGTAATGAGCAGTTCTTC. Translated: CASSSENTGNEQFF.

The chain has TRBV28 and TRBJ2-1; 7 bases are shared with TRBD2. V was pared by 7 bases and J by 9 bases, with 6 bases of the junction left unmatched. This CDR3 contains 12 residues. Germline assignment: CDR1 MDHEN and CDR2 SYDVKM. The CDR3 DNA is TGTGCCAGCACGCGCGGGGGTTGTGAGCAGTTCTTC. The encoded protein is CASTRGGCEQFF.

The chain employs TRBV3-1 and TRBJ2-1, with D possibly TRBD1 on 6 matching bases. Trimming took off 1 base at V and 7 bases at J, with 20 bases between the two ends. The germline V gene encodes CDR1 LGHDT and CDR2 YNNKEL (reference sequence). This CDR3 is built from 17 residues. The CDR3: CASSQVPHRVYRNEQFF. DNA of the CDR3: TGTGCCAGCAGCCAAGTACCTCACAGGGTCTATAGGAATGAGCAGTTCTTC.

The rearrangement uses TRBV20-1 and TRBJ1-1; D might be TRBD1 (5 bases). The germline CDR1 and CDR2 sequences are DFQATT and SNEGSKA (reference sequence). V was clipped by 4 bases and J by 3 bases, with 12 bases between them. The CDR3 contains 13 residues. The CDR3 region is CSAKDVGDTEAFF. The CDR3 coding sequence is TGCAGTGCTAAGGACGTGGGGGACACTGAAGCTTTCTTT.

This sequence joins TRBV24-1 and TRBJ2-1; D call uncertain. V was cut by 5 bases and J by 1 base, with 8 bases left in between. Germline lookup yields CDR1 KGHDR and CDR2 SFDVKD. The CDR3 covers 14 residues. The CDR3 sequence: CATSGEESYNEQFF. In nucleotides, the CDR3 is TGTGCCACCAGTGGAGAGGAGTCCTACAATGAGCAGTTCTTC.

This clonotype has a single count. The J gene is TRBJ2-7, the V gene TRBV7-8; TRBD1 matches 10 bases. The CDR3 length is 12 residues. With 5 bases clipped from V and 8 bases from J, the junction kept 3 bases outside the gene matches. The V gene's germline CDR1 is SGHVS and CDR2 FQNEAQ. The CDR3 sequence: CASSGTGVKQYF. The CDR3 region has the DNA TGTGCCAGCAGCGGGACAGGGGTCAAGCAGTACTTC.

This chain connects TRBV27 to TRBJ1-1; D remains unclear. CDR3 size: 16 residues. The V gene's germline CDR1 is MNHEY and CDR2 SMNVEV (reference sequence). Trimming took 4 bases from V and 1 from J, leaving 16 bases between them. As DNA, the CDR3 is TGTGCCAGCAGTTCGGTTTGGGCAGAGACGAACACTGAAGCTTTCTTT. This sequence encodes CASSSVWAETNTEAFF.

The V call is TRBV29-1, the J call TRBJ2-7; 7 bases are a match to TRBD1. The CDR3 is 12 residues long. V trimming: 5 bases; J trimming: 3 bases; junction bases outside the gene matches: 4. The germline V gene has CDR1 SQVTM and CDR2 ANQGSEA. This chain's CDR3 is CSVSPGGYEQYF. Written as DNA, the CDR3 is TGCAGCGTTTCCCCAGGGGGCTACGAGCAGTACTTC.

The chain employs TRBV6-1 and TRBJ2-3; 14 nucleotides match TRBD2. The CDR3 is 17 amino acids. With V trimmed by 6 bases and J by 2 bases, 7 bases remained unmatched. In germline, CDR1 is MNHNS, CDR2 SASEGT. The CDR3 DNA sequence: TGTGCCAGCAGCCCCGGACTAGCGGGGGGATTCACAGATACGCAGTATTTT. Its translation: CASSPGLAGGFTDTQYF.

This sequence joins TRBV6-1 and TRBJ2-3; 9 nucleotides line up with TRBD2. Germline lookup yields CDR1 MNHNS and CDR2 SASEGT. The CDR3 sequence is 17 residues long. J gave up 5 bases and V 8 bases, and 17 bases lay outside the gene matches. The CDR3 coding sequence is TGTGCCAGCGCTGCTAGCGGGATATTGATGGGGGGAGATACGCAGTATTTT. Amino acids: CASAASGILMGGDTQYF.